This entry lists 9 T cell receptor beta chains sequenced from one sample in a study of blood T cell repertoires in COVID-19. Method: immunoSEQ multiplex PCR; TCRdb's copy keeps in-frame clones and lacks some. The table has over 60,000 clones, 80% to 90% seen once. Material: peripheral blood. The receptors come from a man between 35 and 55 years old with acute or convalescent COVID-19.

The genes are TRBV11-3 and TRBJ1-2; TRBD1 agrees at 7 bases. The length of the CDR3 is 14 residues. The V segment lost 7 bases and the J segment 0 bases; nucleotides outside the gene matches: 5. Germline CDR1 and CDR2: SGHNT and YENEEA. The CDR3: CASTLTGSNYGYTF. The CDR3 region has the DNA TGTGCCAGCACCCTGACAGGGTCTAACTATGGCTACACCTTC.

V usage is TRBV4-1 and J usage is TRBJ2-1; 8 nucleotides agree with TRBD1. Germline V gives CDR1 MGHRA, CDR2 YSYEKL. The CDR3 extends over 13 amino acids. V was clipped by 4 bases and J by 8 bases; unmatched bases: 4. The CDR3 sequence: CASSLRQGHEQFF. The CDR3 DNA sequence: TGCGCCAGCAGCCTAAGACAGGGGCATGAGCAGTTCTTC.

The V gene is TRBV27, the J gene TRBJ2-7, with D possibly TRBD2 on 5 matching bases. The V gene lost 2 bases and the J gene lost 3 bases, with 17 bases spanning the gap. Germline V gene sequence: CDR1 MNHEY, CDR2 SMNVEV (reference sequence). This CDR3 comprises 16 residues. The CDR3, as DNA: TGTGCCAGCAGTTTACGGCCTCCGGGATCGGGCTACGAGCAGTACTTC. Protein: CASSLRPPGSGYEQYF.

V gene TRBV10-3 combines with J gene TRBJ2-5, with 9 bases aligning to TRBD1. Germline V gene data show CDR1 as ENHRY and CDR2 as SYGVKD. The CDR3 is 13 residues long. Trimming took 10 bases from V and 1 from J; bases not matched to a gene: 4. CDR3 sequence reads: CATSGQGQETQYF. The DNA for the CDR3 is TGTGCCACCTCGGGACAGGGCCAAGAGACCCAGTACTTC.

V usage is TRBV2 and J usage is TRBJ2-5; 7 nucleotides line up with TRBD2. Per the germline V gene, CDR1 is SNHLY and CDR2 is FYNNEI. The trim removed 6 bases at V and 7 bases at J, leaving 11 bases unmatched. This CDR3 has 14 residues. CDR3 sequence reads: CASRGRAREWTQYF. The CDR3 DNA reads TGTGCCAGCAGAGGGAGGGCCCGGGAGTGGACCCAGTACTTC.

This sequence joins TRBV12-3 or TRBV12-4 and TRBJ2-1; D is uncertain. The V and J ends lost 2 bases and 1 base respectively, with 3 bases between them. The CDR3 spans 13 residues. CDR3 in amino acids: CASSLPSYNEQFF. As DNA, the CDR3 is TGTGCCAGCAGTTTACCATCCTACAATGAGCAGTTCTTC.

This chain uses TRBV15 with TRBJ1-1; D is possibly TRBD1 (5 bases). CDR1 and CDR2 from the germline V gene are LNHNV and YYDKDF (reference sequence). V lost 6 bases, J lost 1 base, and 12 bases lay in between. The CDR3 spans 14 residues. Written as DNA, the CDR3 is TGTGCCACCAGTACGGGACTCGGGAACACTGAAGCTTTCTTT. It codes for CATSTGLGNTEAFF.

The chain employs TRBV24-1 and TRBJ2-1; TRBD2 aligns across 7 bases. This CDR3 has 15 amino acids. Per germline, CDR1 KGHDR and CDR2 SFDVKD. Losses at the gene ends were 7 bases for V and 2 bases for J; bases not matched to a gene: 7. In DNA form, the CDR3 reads TGTGCCACCAGCCCATCACGGGGGGCCTACAATGAGCAGTTCTTC. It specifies CATSPSRGAYNEQFF.

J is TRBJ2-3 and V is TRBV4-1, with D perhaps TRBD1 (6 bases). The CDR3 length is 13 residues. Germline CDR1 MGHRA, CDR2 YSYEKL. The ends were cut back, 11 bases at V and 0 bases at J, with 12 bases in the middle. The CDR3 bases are TGCGCCGCTCGACAGGACAGCACAGATACGCAGTATTTT. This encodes CAARQDSTDTQYF.